This is a list of T cell receptor beta chains from one sample in a study of a mutant IDH1 vaccine in newly diagnosed glioma. Here immunoSEQ multiplex PCR was the method, and the copy in TCRdb shows in-frame clones only, minus some. This sample carries tens of thousands of clones, 84% of them seen once, and the ten largest clones take roughly 15%. Which antigens these TCRs recognize remains unknown. The sample in question was PBMCs, obtained from a glioma patient whose treatment included an IDH1 peptide vaccine. Receptors were obtained from a man aged 18 to 29 with glioma. The CDR3 runs from the conserved cysteine through the conserved F or W. The order of the fields is clone size, V gene, D gene, J gene, CDR3 length, CDR3 protein, CDR3 DNA. D genes are given only for firm matches. The size of a clone is reported for some rows only, either as once, few or many, or as a class for expanded clones.

-	TRBV6-5	-	TRBJ1-2	13	CASSYTALYGYTF	TGTGCCAGCAGCTATACAGCCCTCTATGGCTACACCTTC
-	TRBV29-1	-	TRBJ1-4	14	CSVEEVRGHEKLFF	TGCAGCGTTGAAGAAGTGCGGGGGCATGAAAAACTGTTTTTT
-	TRBV9	TRBD2	TRBJ2-7	17	CASSVVFWTSGDYEQYF	TGTGCCAGCAGCGTAGTGTTCTGGACTAGCGGGGACTACGAGCAGTACTTC
-	TRBV28	-	TRBJ1-2	16	CASSLEGRALSYGYTF	TGTGCCAGCAGTTTGGAGGGACGGGCCCTAAGCTATGGCTACACCTTC
-	TRBV18	-	TRBJ1-1	15	CASSPDQGMNTEAFF	TGTGCCAGCTCACCAGATCAGGGAATGAACACTGAAGCTTTCTTT
-	TRBV14	TRBD2	TRBJ2-7	16	CASSQVSGGLWNEQYF	TGTGCCAGCAGCCAAGTTTCGGGAGGGTTGTGGAACGAGCAGTACTTC
-	TRBV7-2	-	TRBJ2-5	15	CASSQTYRQGGTQYF	TGTGCCAGCAGCCAGACGTACCGCCAAGGCGGGACCCAGTACTTC
once	TRBV5-1	TRBD1	TRBJ2-3	14	CASSLDRGRDTQYF	TGCGCCAGCAGCTTGGACAGGGGGCGAGATACGCAGTATTTT
-	TRBV9	-	TRBJ1-1	14	CASSVTYQGAEAFF	TGTGCCAGCAGCGTAACCTATCAGGGTGCTGAAGCTTTCTTT
few	TRBV9	-	TRBJ1-2	14	CASSVDYGNYGYTF	TGTGCCAGCAGCGTAGATTACGGGAACTATGGCTACACCTTC
-	TRBV30	TRBD1	TRBJ2-3	13	CAWDQGAPDTQYF	TGTGCCTGGGATCAGGGGGCTCCAGATACGCAGTATTTT
-	TRBV5-1	TRBD2	TRBJ2-7	16	CASRPGTSGITYEQYF	TGCGCCAGCAGACCTGGGACTAGCGGGATAACCTACGAGCAGTACTTC
-	TRBV15	TRBD1	TRBJ1-3	15	CATSRTGVAGNTIYF	TGTGCCACCAGCAGGACAGGGGTGGCTGGAAACACCATATATTTT
-	TRBV2	-	TRBJ2-7	14	CASRVEAVPYEQYF	TGTGCCAGCAGGGTGGAAGCAGTACCCTACGAGCAGTACTTC
-	TRBV18	TRBD1	TRBJ2-3	16	CASSLGGDRGGDTQYF	TGTGCCAGCTCGCTCGGCGGGGACAGGGGTGGAGATACGCAGTATTTT
-	TRBV5-1	TRBD1	TRBJ1-2	14	CASSLGGTGLGYTF	TGCGCCAGCAGCTTGGGCGGGACAGGGCTCGGCTACACCTTC
-	TRBV15	-	TRBJ2-3	15	CATSLTPARGNTQYF	TGTGCCACCAGCCTTACTCCTGCGAGAGGAAATACGCAGTATTTT
once	TRBV6-6	-	TRBJ1-3	13	CASSYDSGNTIYF	TGTGCCAGCAGTTATGACTCTGGAAACACCATATATTTT
-	TRBV10-3	-	TRBJ1-5	14	CAISESYEGQPQHF	TGTGCCATCAGTGAGTCATACGAGGGTCAGCCCCAGCATTTT
few	TRBV13	-	TRBJ1-2	16	CASSLVVGGQSGGYTF	TGTGCCAGCAGCTTAGTCGTTGGGGGGCAGAGTGGGGGCTACACCTTC
-	TRBV18	TRBD1	TRBJ1-6	17	CASSPVWDRGANSPLHF	TGTGCCAGCTCACCAGTTTGGGACAGGGGGGCTAATTCACCCCTCCACTTT